The present entry profiles one T cell receptor beta chain with its context. The germline and genes are mouse ones. The sequenced fragment ends 1 residue before the CDR3 boundary, so the rest is inferred from the germline J gene. These data come from a study of tissue T cells after allogeneic stem cell transplantation. The V gene end was trimmed by 4 bases and the J gene end by 7 bases; junction bases not matched to a gene: 8. Germline assignment: CDR1 GFQATS and CDR2 STVNSAI. This CDR3 comprises 14 residues. The table came from immunoSEQ multiplex PCR; TCRdb's copy has only in-frame clones and leaves some out. The sample contains more than 10,000 clones, about two fifths of which appear only once. Regarding time point: mouse harvest day 7 after allogeneic transplant. Mouse grafts combined 10^7 T-cell-depleted bone marrow cells with 10^6 splenic CD5+ T cells. Tissues came from B6→BALB/c major-mismatch GVHD mice at day 7 or 14.

Sequencing was performed on skin. The chain has TRBV20 and TRBJ2-7, with 12 positions matching TRBD2. The TCR comes from a female BALB/c mouse given C57BL/6 T cells with graft-versus-host disease after an allogeneic hematopoietic cell transplant. CDR3 amino acids: CGATDWGGAREQYF. The sequenced CDR3 bases are TGTGGTGCTACTGACTGGGGGGGCGCTCGAGAACAGTAC.